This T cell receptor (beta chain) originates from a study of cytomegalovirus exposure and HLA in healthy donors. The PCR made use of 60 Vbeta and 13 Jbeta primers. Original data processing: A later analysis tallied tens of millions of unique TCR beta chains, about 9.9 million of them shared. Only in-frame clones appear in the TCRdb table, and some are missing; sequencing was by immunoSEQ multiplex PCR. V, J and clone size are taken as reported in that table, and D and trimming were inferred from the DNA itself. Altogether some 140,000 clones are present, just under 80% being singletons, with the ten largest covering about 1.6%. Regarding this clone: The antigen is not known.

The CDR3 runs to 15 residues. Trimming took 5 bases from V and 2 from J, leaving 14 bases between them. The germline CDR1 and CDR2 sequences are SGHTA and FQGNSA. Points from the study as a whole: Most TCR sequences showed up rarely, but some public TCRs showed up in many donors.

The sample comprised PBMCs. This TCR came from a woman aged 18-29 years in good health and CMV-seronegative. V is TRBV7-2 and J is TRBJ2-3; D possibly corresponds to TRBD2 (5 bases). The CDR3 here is CASSALLGYTDTQYF. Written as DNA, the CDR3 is TGTGCCAGCAGCGCCCTACTAGGCTACACAGATACGCAGTATTTT.